One T cell receptor (beta chain) is described in this entry. Per the germline V gene, CDR1 is MNHEY and CDR2 is SVGAGI. The V and J ends lost 8 bases and 2 bases respectively, with 12 bases between them. The CDR3 sequence is 13 residues long. Positively selected for CCR7, the CD45RO-negative cells used as naive CD8 cells excluded terminally differentiated effector memory CD45RA+ cells. This sample is drawn from a study of shared clonotypes between healthy human individuals. Libraries were prepared by immunoSEQ multiplex PCR; TCRdb keeps only in-frame clonotypes and omits some of them. This sample has 630,000 or so clones; roughly 98% occur once, and the top ten carry 0.3%.

The sequencing sample was made of naive CD8+ T cells sorted from blood. The sequence was collected from a man aged 30 to 45 in good health. The genes are TRBV6-5 and TRBJ1-1; no clear D gene. CDR3 amino acids: CASFRSINTEAFF. CDR3 DNA sequence: TGTGCCAGCTTCCGGTCTATCAACACTGAAGCTTTCTTT.